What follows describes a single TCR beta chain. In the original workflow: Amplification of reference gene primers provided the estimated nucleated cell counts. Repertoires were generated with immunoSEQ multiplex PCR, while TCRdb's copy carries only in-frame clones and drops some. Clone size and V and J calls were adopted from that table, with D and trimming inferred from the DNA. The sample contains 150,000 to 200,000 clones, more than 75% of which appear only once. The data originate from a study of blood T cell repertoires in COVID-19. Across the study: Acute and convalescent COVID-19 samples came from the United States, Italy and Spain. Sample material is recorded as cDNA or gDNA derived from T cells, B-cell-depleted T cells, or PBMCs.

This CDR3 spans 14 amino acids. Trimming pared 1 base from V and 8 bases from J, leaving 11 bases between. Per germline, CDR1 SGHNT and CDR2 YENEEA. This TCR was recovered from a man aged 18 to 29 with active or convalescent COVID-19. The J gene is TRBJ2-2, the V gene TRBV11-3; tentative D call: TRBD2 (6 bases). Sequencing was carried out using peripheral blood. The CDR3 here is CASSLGGEMGELFF. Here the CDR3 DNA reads TGTGCCAGCAGCTTAGGCGGGGAAATGGGGGAGCTGTTTTTT.